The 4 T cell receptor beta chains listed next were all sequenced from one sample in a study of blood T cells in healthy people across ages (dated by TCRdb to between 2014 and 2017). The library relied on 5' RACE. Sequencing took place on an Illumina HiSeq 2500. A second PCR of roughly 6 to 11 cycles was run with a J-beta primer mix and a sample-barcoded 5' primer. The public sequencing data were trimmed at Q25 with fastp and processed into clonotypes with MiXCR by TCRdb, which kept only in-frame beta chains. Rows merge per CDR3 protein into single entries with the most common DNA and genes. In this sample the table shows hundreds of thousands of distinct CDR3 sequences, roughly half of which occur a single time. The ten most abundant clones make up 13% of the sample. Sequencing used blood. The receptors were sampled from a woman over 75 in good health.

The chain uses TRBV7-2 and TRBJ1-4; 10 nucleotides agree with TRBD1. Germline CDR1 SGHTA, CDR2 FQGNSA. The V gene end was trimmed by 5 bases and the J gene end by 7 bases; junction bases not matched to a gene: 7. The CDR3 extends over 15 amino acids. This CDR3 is CASSTRQGAREKLFF. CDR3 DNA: TGTGCCAGCAGCACCAGACAGGGGGCACGTGAAAAACTGTTTTTT.

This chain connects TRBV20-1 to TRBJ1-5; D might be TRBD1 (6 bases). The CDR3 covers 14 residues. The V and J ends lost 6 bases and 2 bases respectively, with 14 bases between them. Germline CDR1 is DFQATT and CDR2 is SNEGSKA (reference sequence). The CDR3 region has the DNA TGCAGTGCCAGGGCGGGGGCCGGCAATCAGCCCCAGCATTTT. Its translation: CSARAGAGNQPQHF.

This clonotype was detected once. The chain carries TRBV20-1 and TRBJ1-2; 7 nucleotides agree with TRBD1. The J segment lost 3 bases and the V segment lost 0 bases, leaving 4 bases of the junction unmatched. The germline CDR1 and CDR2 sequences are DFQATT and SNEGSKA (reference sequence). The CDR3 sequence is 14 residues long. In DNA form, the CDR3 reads TGCAGTGCTAGAGATGGGACAGCCGACTATGGCTACACCTTC. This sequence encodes CSARDGTADYGYTF.

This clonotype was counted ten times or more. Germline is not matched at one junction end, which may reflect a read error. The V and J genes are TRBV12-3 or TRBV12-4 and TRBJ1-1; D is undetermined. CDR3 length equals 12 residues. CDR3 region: CASSLVSTEAFF. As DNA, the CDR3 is TGTGCCAGCAGCTTAGTATCGACTGAAGCTTTCTTT.